This TCR beta chain appears in the sequencing data of a study of T cell responses to AZD1222 COVID-19 vaccine. Study conclusions and caveats: Donors skewed white British and female; clonal diversity was possibly underestimated.

With respect to this clone: Its specificity is unknown.

The CDR3 covers 14 residues. Trimming took 3 bases from V and 0 from J, leaving 10 bases between them. Germline V gene data show CDR1 as SGHRS and CDR2 as YFSETQ. Using immunoSEQ multiplex PCR, the repertoire was profiled, and TCRdb retains in-frame clones only, with some absent. This sample has some 160,000 clones, with 91% found just once. The genes are TRBV5-1 and TRBJ2-7; D remains ambiguous. This material consisted of peripheral blood, taken on day 0 of AZD1222 vaccination. This receptor was taken from an adult in good health. DNA of the CDR3: TGCGCCAGCAGCTCTAGGGCAGCCTCCTACGAGCAGTACTTC. Translated, it gives CASSSRAASYEQYF.